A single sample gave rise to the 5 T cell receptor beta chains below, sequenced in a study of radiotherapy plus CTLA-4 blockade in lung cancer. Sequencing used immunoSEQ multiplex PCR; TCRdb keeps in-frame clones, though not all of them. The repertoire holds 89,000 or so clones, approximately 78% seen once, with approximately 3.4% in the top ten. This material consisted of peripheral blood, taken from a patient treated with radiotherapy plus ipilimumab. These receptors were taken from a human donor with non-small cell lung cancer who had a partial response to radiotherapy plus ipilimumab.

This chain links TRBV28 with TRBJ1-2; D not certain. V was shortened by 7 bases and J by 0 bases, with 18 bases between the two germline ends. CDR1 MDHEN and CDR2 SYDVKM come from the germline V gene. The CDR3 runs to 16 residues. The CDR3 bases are TGTGCCAGCATCCGGCGGCCGGATGGGTCTAACTATGGCTACACCTTC. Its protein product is CASIRRPDGSNYGYTF.

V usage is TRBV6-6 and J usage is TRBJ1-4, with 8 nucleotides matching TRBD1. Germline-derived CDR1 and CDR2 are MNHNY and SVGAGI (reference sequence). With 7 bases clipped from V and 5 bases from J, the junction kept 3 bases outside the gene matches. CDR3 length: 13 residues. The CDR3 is CASTRTGNEKLFF. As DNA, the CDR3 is TGTGCCAGCACCCGGACAGGGAATGAAAAACTGTTTTTT.

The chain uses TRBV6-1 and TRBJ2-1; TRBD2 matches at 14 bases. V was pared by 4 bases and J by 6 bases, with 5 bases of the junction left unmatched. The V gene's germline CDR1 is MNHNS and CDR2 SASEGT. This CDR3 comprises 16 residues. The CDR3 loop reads CASSAGLAGGINEQFF. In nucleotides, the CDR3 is TGTGCCAGCAGTGCCGGACTAGCGGGAGGAATCAATGAGCAGTTCTTC.

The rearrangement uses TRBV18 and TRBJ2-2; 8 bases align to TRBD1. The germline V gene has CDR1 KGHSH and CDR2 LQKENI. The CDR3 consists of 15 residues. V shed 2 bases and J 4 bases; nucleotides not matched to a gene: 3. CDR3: CASSPSGTGTGELFF. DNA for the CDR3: TGTGCCAGCTCACCATCCGGGACAGGCACCGGGGAGCTGTTTTTT.

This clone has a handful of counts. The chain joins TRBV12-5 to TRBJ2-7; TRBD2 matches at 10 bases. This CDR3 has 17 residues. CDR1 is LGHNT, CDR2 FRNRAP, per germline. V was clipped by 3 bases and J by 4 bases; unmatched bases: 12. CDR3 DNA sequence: TGTGCTAGTGGTTTTTACCGGATTAGCGGGAGGATGTACGAGCAGTACTTC. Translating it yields CASGFYRISGRMYEQYF.